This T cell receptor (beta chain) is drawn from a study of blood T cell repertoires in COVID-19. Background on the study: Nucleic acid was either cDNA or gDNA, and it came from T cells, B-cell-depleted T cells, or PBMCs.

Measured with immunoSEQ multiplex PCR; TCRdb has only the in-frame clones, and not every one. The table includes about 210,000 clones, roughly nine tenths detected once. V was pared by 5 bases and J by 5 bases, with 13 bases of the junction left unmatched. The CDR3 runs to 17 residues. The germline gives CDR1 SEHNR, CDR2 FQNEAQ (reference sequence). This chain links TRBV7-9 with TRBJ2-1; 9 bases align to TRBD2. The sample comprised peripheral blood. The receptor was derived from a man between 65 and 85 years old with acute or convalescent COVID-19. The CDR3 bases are TGTGCCAGCAGCCCCCAATTGGGACTAGCAAGCGACAATGAGCAGTTCTTC. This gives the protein CASSPQLGLASDNEQFF.